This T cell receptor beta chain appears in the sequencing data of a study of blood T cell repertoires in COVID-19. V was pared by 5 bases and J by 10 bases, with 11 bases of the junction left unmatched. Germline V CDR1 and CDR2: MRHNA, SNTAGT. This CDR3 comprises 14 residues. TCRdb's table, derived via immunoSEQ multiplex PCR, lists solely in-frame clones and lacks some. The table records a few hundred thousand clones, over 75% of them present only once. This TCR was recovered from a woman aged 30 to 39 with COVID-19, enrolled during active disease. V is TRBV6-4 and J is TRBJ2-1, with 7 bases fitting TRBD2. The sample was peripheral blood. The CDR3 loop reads CASSRDGRNGEQFF. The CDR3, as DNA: TGTGCCAGCAGTCGGGACGGGAGGAATGGGGAGCAGTTCTTC.